Listed here are 13 T cell receptor beta chains from one sample, sequenced in a study of identical twins. One entry per CDR3 protein, called by TCRdb with MiXCR from the 5' RACE reads. Among fewer than 650,000 distinct CDR3 sequences listed, over 8.5% were seen once. Another study also made use of these data, one on yellow fever vaccine responses in identical twins.

The sample comprised PBMCs. These receptors were collected from a woman between 18 and 30 years old in good health.

V and J are TRBV10-1 and TRBJ2-3; tentative D call: TRBD2 (6 bases). CDR1 is WNHNN and CDR2 is SYGVQD in the germline V gene (reference sequence). There are 13 residues in the CDR3. Trimming stripped 10 bases from V and 1 base from J, with 12 bases between. The CDR3 nucleotides read TGCGCCACGGGGGAAGGGGGCACAGATACGCAGTATTTT. Its protein product is CATGEGGTDTQYF.

V is TRBV3-1 and J is TRBJ2-3, with D possibly TRBD2 on 6 matching bases. The CDR3 spans 16 residues. V lost 4 bases, J lost 3 bases, and 17 bases lay in between. CDR1 is LGHDT, CDR2 YNNKEL, per germline (reference sequence). CDR3 DNA sequence: TGTGCCAGCAGCCCGGAGGGAAGACTAACGACAGATACGCAGTATTTT. The encoded protein is CASSPEGRLTTDTQYF.

This clonotype showed up many times. This chain links TRBV2 with TRBJ2-7, with 8 bases that match TRBD1. Germline CDR1 is SNHLY and CDR2 is FYNNEI. The ends lost 8 bases at V and 3 bases at J; junction bases unmatched: 15. There are 16 residues in the CDR3. Written as DNA, the CDR3 is TGTGCCAGCGAGCCCCAGGCAAGGACAGGGATCTACGAGCAGTACTTC. Its translation: CASEPQARTGIYEQYF.

This clonotype occurred many times. The chain employs TRBV7-2 and TRBJ2-5, with D possibly matching TRBD2 (6 bases). This CDR3 is built from 16 residues. Germline CDR1 and CDR2: SGHTA and FQGNSA. The V end lost 1 base, the J end lost 1 base, and 13 bases lay between the germline ends. CDR3 in amino acids: CASSLGGGWFQETQYF. The CDR3 DNA reads TGTGCCAGCAGCTTAGGCGGAGGGTGGTTCCAAGAGACCCAGTACTTC. Supplemented by reference TRBV7-2 and TRBJ2-5, the full variable domain reads GAGVSQSPSNKVTEKGKDVELRCDPISGHTALYWYRQSLGQGLEFLIYFQGNSAPDKSGLPSDRFSAERTGGSVSTLTIQRTQQEDSAVYLCASSLGGGWFQETQYFGPGTRLLVL.

This clonotype was picked up a small number of times. The DNA of the CDR3 is TGTGCCAGTTCCCCCATGGTGACGGGGAGCTACGAGCAGTACTTC. Translation: CASSPMVTGSYEQYF. The chain employs TRBV19 and TRBJ2-7; possible D gene TRBD2, 5 bases. CDR1 and CDR2 (germline): LNHDA, SQIVND (reference sequence). V dropped 8 bases and J dropped 3 bases, with 20 bases sitting between them. The CDR3 length is 15 residues.

This clonotype was observed a handful of times. V and J are TRBV6-1 and TRBJ2-3; TRBD2 might be the D (6 bases). The ends were cut back, 10 bases at V and 0 bases at J, with 17 bases in the middle. The CDR3 extends over 15 amino acids. Germline V CDR1 and CDR2: MNHNS, SASEGT. CDR3 coding DNA: TGTGCCACCGCCCCATTTGGGGGGAGCACAGATACGCAGTATTTT. It specifies CATAPFGGSTDTQYF.

The V call is TRBV6-2 or TRBV6-3, the J call TRBJ2-2; 10 nucleotides agree with TRBD2. Trimming at V came to 7 bases and at J to 0 bases, leaving 8 bases not matched to a gene. CDR3 length: 17 amino acids. Germline CDR1 reads MNHEY; CDR2 reads SVGEGT. Written as DNA, the CDR3 is TGTGCCAGCACCCCACATCTAGCGGGGGCGAACACCGGGGAGCTGTTTTTT. Protein sequence: CASTPHLAGANTGELFF.

The gene calls are TRBV29-1 and TRBJ2-5, with D unclear. The length of the CDR3 is 12 residues. The germline CDR1 and CDR2 sequences are SQVTM and ANQGSEA. V lost 2 bases and J lost 5, with 9 bases in between. The CDR3 here is CSVEPYLETQYF. Written as DNA, the CDR3 is TGCAGCGTTGAACCCTATCTGGAGACCCAGTACTTC.

This clonotype was detected many times. The chain couples TRBV6-5 to TRBJ2-3; a weak D match, TRBD2 (7 bases). The CDR3 contains 16 residues. V lost 0 bases to trimming and J lost 2 bases, with 12 bases between them. CDR1 is MNHEY and CDR2 is SVGAGI in the germline V gene. CDR3 in amino acids: CASSYSGGAPTDTQYF. CDR3 nucleotide sequence: TGTGCCAGCAGTTACTCGGGGGGGGCCCCCACAGATACGCAGTATTTT.

This clonotype was counted ten times or more. CDR3 amino acids: CASSSPSLAGAYNEQFF. CDR3 coding DNA: TGTGCCAGCAGTTCCCCCTCACTAGCGGGGGCCTACAATGAGCAGTTCTTC. The chain has TRBV6-5 and TRBJ2-1, with 11 bases that match TRBD2. Germline-derived CDR1 and CDR2 are MNHEY and SVGAGI. V dropped 4 bases and J dropped 2; count of bases not matched to a gene: 7. The CDR3 loop spans 17 amino acids.

This clonotype was found many times. The chain uses TRBV11-2 and TRBJ2-1; TRBD2 matches 14 bases. Germline V gene data show CDR1 as SGHAT and CDR2 as FQNNGV. The CDR3 has 21 residues. The junction had 11 bases not matched to a gene; V was cut back by 0 bases and J by 1 base. The CDR3 spells CASSLEGSTSGRAHSYNEQFF. The CDR3 bases are TGTGCCAGCAGCTTAGAGGGCTCGACTAGCGGGAGGGCCCATTCCTACAATGAGCAGTTCTTC.

This clonotype appeared once. A much larger clone sits a single nucleotide away, making a read error possible. The chain has TRBV5-1 and TRBJ2-7; D gene uncertain. The CDR3 contains 14 residues. Looked up from germline, CDR1 is SGHRS and CDR2 is YFSETQ. Trimming cost V 0 bases and J 3 bases, with 10 bases left between them. CDR3 DNA sequence: TGCGCCAGCAGCTTGGAGTCCAGGAACTACGAGCAGTACGTC. Residues: CASSLESRNYEQYV.

The chain couples TRBV27 to TRBJ2-5; D gene uncertain. CDR1 is MNHEY, CDR2 SMNVEV, per germline (reference sequence). With 2 bases removed from V and 2 bases from J, the gap between germline ends came to 12 bases. The CDR3 contains 15 residues. DNA for the CDR3: TGTGCCAGCAGTTTAATCTTAGGGAAACAAGAGACCCAGTACTTC. It specifies CASSLILGKQETQYF.